These 26 T cell receptor beta chains were sequenced from one sample in a study of Ad26.COV2.S vaccination and SARS-CoV-2 variants. The treatment: some 20 received Ad26.COV2.S at low or high dose, single or two shots; roughly five received placebo; per-sample allocation not given. Specimens were obtained on day 63 following the first vaccine or placebo injection. Profiling relied on immunoSEQ multiplex PCR, and the TCRdb table lists in-frame clones only, not all of them. The data hold about 680,000 clones, with 89% observed a single time. Specimen: peripheral blood, collected in a trial of Ad26.COV2.S vaccine versus placebo. The source of these receptors is a person aged 18-60 years who received the Ad26.COV2.S COVID-19 vaccine or a placebo.

The chain links TRBV4-3 to TRBJ1-6, with D hard to call. This CDR3 comprises 13 residues. CDR1 is LGHNA and CDR2 is YSLEER in the germline V gene. V shed 0 bases and J shed 7 bases, with 4 bases lying between them. The CDR3: CASSQEKNSPLHF. The DNA for the CDR3 is TGCGCCAGCAGCCAAGAGAAGAATTCACCCCTCCACTTT.

The rearrangement joins TRBV2 to TRBJ1-6; D uncertain. Trimming pared 7 bases from V and 13 bases from J, leaving 17 bases between. CDR3 length: 13 residues. CDR1 and CDR2 (germline): SNHLY, FYNNEI. Here the CDR3 reads CASKWVGFGPLHF. In DNA form, the CDR3 reads TGTGCCAGCAAGTGGGTGGGTTTCGGGCCCCTCCACTTT.

The genes are TRBV5-1 and TRBJ2-7; 9 positions agree with TRBD2. This CDR3 spans 16 amino acids. J was trimmed by 4 bases and V by 5 bases; bases with no gene match: 13. Germline CDR1 reads SGHRS; CDR2 reads YFSETQ. CDR3 DNA sequence: TGCGCCAGCAGTCCCCCAGGTAGCGGGAGTCTATACGAGCAGTACTTC. This sequence encodes CASSPPGSGSLYEQYF.

V usage is TRBV19 and J usage is TRBJ2-7; 12 nucleotides align to TRBD2. Germline CDR1 is LNHDA and CDR2 is SQIVND (reference sequence). The CDR3 covers 15 residues. After removal of 5 bases from V and 2 bases from J, the junction contained 4 bases not matched to a gene. DNA of the CDR3: TGTGCCAGTAGTCGGACTAGCGGGACCCCCTACGAGCAGTACTTC. Protein product: CASSRTSGTPYEQYF.

The V gene is TRBV4-3, the J gene TRBJ2-5; D ambiguous. Germline values: CDR1 LGHNA, CDR2 YSLEER. CDR3 length: 13 residues. The V end was cut by 0 bases, the J end by 7 bases, with 9 bases between. The CDR3 sequence: CASSQDIEGTQYF. DNA of the CDR3: TGCGCCAGCAGCCAAGATATAGAAGGGACCCAGTACTTC.

This clone was observed a few times. The chain employs TRBV4-1 and TRBJ1-2; D might be TRBD1 (5 bases). V lost 3 bases and J lost 0, with 5 bases in between. This CDR3 is 13 amino acids long. The germline CDR1 and CDR2 sequences are MGHRA and YSYEKL. CDR3 loop: CASSQGPNYGYTF. CDR3 bases: TGCGCCAGCAGCCAGGGGCCTAACTATGGCTACACCTTC.

A note on this clone: Additional DNA sequences in this sample encode the identical CDR3. The chain couples TRBV7-2 to TRBJ1-5, with a possible D match to TRBD1 (6 bases). Germline V gene data show CDR1 as SGHTA and CDR2 as FQGNSA. The ends were cut back, 1 base at V and 4 bases at J, with 8 bases in the middle. This CDR3 has 14 amino acids. The CDR3 DNA reads TGTGCCAGCAGCTTAGTACAGGGAAATCAGCCCCAGCATTTT. Amino acids: CASSLVQGNQPQHF. Full variable domain (outside the CDR3, taken from reference TRBV7-2 and TRBJ1-5): GAGVSQSPSNKVTEKGKDVELRCDPISGHTALYWYRQSLGQGLEFLIYFQGNSAPDKSGLPSDRFSAERTGGSVSTLTIQRTQQEDSAVYLCASSLVQGNQPQHFGDGTRLSIL.

The V call is TRBV6-5, the J call TRBJ1-1; D unresolved. The germline CDR1 and CDR2 sequences are MNHEY and SVGAGI. V dropped 5 bases and J dropped 4 bases, with 11 bases sitting between them. This CDR3 has 13 residues. This CDR3 reads CASSRRTSTEAFF. The CDR3 DNA sequence: TGTGCCAGCAGTCGGCGGACGTCCACTGAAGCTTTCTTT.

The chain has TRBV6-6 and TRBJ1-1, with D perhaps matching TRBD1 (6 bases). V was clipped by 2 bases and J by 4 bases, with 8 bases between them. Germline CDR1 is MNHNY and CDR2 is SVGAGI (reference sequence). This CDR3 is 13 amino acids long. CDR3 sequence reads: CASSYRGTTEAFF. The CDR3 DNA reads TGTGCCAGCAGTTACAGGGGGACCACTGAAGCTTTCTTT.

The V call is TRBV2, the J call TRBJ1-2; TRBD1 aligns across 10 bases. With 8 bases clipped from V and 4 bases from J, the junction kept 7 bases outside the gene matches. The length of the CDR3 is 14 residues. Germline V gene lookup returns CDR1 SNHLY and CDR2 FYNNEI. Written as DNA, the CDR3 is TGTGCCAGCGGGGGACAGGGGAGTAGCTATGGCTACACCTTC. It encodes CASGGQGSSYGYTF.

There are a few counts of this clone. The chain recombines TRBV2 with TRBJ2-1; TRBD2 might be the D (7 bases). In germline, CDR1 is SNHLY, CDR2 FYNNEI. This CDR3 contains 15 residues. The V and J ends lost 1 base and 4 bases respectively, with 11 bases between them. The CDR3 protein is CASSEVRGGYNEQFF. Written as DNA, the CDR3 is TGTGCCAGCAGTGAAGTAAGGGGGGGGTACAATGAGCAGTTCTTC.

The V and J genes are TRBV7-6 and TRBJ1-3; D perhaps matches TRBD1 (5 bases). CDR1 SGHVS and CDR2 FNYEAQ come from the germline V gene. The V end lost 5 bases, the J end lost 1 base, and 12 bases lay between the germline ends. The CDR3 runs 15 residues. In nucleotides, the CDR3 is TGTGCCAGCAGCCTGGCCCAGGGTTCTGGAAACACCATATATTTT. Its protein is CASSLAQGSGNTIYF. The full variable domain, with the rest looked up from reference TRBV7-6 and TRBJ1-3, is GAGVSQSPRYKVTKRGQDVALRCDPISGHVSLYWYRQALGQGPEFLTYFNYEAQQDKSGLPNDRFSAERPEGSISTLTIQRTEQRDSAMYRCASSLAQGSGNTIYFGEGSWLTVV.

The genes are TRBV3-1 (or the pseudogene TRBV3-2) and TRBJ2-5; tentatively, D is TRBD2 (6 bases). Germline values: CDR1 LGHDT, CDR2 YNNKEL (reference sequence). CDR3 length: 14 amino acids. V lost 6 bases and J 3 bases, leaving 14 bases between the germline ends. The DNA of the CDR3 is TGTGCCAGCAGTAGGCGGGAAAGAAAAGAGACCCAGTACTTC. Protein sequence: CASSRRERKETQYF.

This chain links TRBV9 with TRBJ2-7; 12 bases match TRBD2. Germline loops: CDR1 SGDLS, CDR2 YYNGEE. V lost 0 bases to trimming and J lost 3 bases; unmatched junction nucleotides: 1. This CDR3 region has 15 residues. CDR3 region: CASSVASGRGYEQYF. The CDR3 DNA follows: TGTGCCAGCAGCGTAGCTAGCGGGAGGGGCTACGAGCAGTACTTC.

This clone was seen only once. V is TRBV2 and J is TRBJ1-1; D possibly corresponds to TRBD1 (6 bases). The V and J ends lost 5 bases and 3 bases respectively, with 10 bases between them. In germline, CDR1 is SNHLY, CDR2 FYNNEI. CDR3 length: 13 amino acids. CDR3 loop: CASSKSGDTEAFF. CDR3 coding DNA: TGTGCCAGCAGTAAATCAGGGGACACTGAAGCTTTCTTT.

The chain employs TRBV4-3 and TRBJ2-2; D is unclear. The germline V gene has CDR1 LGHNA and CDR2 YSLEER. Trimming removed 2 bases at V and 8 bases at J, with 12 bases between. The CDR3 has 14 residues. The CDR3 loop reads CASSQTRVGGELFF. The CDR3 DNA sequence: TGCGCCAGCAGCCAAACTCGGGTGGGTGGGGAGCTGTTTTTT.

This rearrangement joins TRBV19 to TRBJ1-4; a weak D match, TRBD1 (6 bases). Germline lookup yields CDR1 LNHDA and CDR2 SQIVND (reference sequence). Deletions cut 6 bases from V and 10 bases from J, with 12 bases between. The CDR3 loop spans 12 amino acids. CDR3 sequence reads: CASSSTGPKLFF. CDR3 coding DNA: TGTGCCAGTAGCTCGACAGGCCCAAAACTGTTTTTT.

V and J are TRBV6-6 and TRBJ1-5; no clear D. The V gene lost 3 bases and the J gene lost 7 bases, with 13 bases spanning the gap. The CDR3 has 14 amino acids. CDR1 MNHNY and CDR2 SVGAGI come from the germline V gene (reference sequence). DNA for the CDR3: TGTGCCAGCAGTTATGAGGGATCGTGGCAGCCCCAGCATTTT. Translation: CASSYEGSWQPQHF.

The CDR3 region is CASSPDQFAYEQYF. The CDR3 DNA reads TGTGCCAGCTCACCCGACCAGTTCGCCTACGAGCAGTACTTC. This chain joins TRBV18 and TRBJ2-7; D unclear. This CDR3 is built from 14 residues. Per germline, CDR1 KGHSH and CDR2 LQKENI. Trimming took 3 bases from V and 2 from J, leaving 11 bases between them. The whole variable domain, filled in from reference TRBV18 and TRBJ2-7, reads NAGVMQNPRHLVRRRGQEARLRCSPMKGHSHVYWYRQLPEEGLKFMVYLQKENIIDESGMPKERFSAEFPKEGPSILRIQQVVRGDSAAYFCASSPDQFAYEQYFGPGTRLTVT.

J is TRBJ2-7 and V is TRBV6-5, with TRBD2 matching over 13 bases. CDR1 and CDR2 from the germline V gene are MNHEY and SVGAGI. V was pared by 5 bases and J by 5 bases, with 3 bases of the junction left unmatched. This CDR3 comprises 14 residues. The CDR3 DNA follows: TGTGCCAGCAGTAAGACTAGCGGGAGGCACGAGCAGTACTTC. This codes for CASSKTSGRHEQYF.

The V gene is TRBV10-3, the J gene TRBJ1-3; D is uncertain. CDR1 and CDR2 from the germline V gene are ENHRY and SYGVKD. The CDR3 is 12 residues long. With 3 bases removed from V and 4 bases from J, the gap between germline ends came to 4 bases. The CDR3 nucleotides are TGTGCCATCAGTGAACAGGGAAACACCATATATTTT. It encodes CAISEQGNTIYF.

This clone has only one observation. V gene TRBV4-2 combines with J gene TRBJ1-2, with 11 bases matching TRBD1. V was pared by 0 bases and J by 8 bases, with 20 bases of the junction left unmatched. Germline V lookup: CDR1 LGHNA, CDR2 YNFKEQ. The CDR3 is made up of 20 amino acids. The CDR3, as DNA: TGTGCCAGCAGCCAAGATTATAGGGCGGGGACAGGGGGTGTCTTGAGGGGCTACACCTTC. It specifies CASSQDYRAGTGGVLRGYTF.

This clone was seen a few times. V and J are TRBV5-1 and TRBJ2-7, with 7 bases that match TRBD1. Germline CDR1 reads SGHRS; CDR2 reads YFSETQ. Germline trimming cut 2 bases from V and 3 bases from J; bases unmatched to any gene: 14. The CDR3 has 17 amino acids. This CDR3 is CASSLDGNRGGNYEQYF. Here the CDR3 DNA reads TGCGCCAGCAGCTTAGATGGGAACAGGGGTGGCAACTACGAGCAGTACTTC.

This chain connects TRBV3-1 (or the pseudogene TRBV3-2) to TRBJ1-2, with TRBD1 matching 10 bases. The germline V gene has CDR1 LGHDT and CDR2 YNNKEL (reference sequence). V trimming: 3 bases; J trimming: 4 bases; junction bases outside the gene matches: 5. This CDR3 region has 15 residues. CDR3 in DNA: TGTGCCAGCAGCCAGCCGACAGGGGGCTTCTATGGCTACACCTTC. Its protein product is CASSQPTGGFYGYTF.

The chain combines TRBV5-8 with TRBJ1-5, with D unclear. Trimming pared 7 bases from V and 5 bases from J, leaving 13 bases between. CDR1 and CDR2 (germline): SGHTS, YDEGEE. The CDR3 consists of 13 residues. The CDR3 sequence: CASRQGWYQPQHF. The CDR3 region has the DNA TGTGCCAGCCGTCAAGGGTGGTATCAGCCCCAGCATTTT.

The chain combines TRBV2 with TRBJ1-2, with D hard to call. Trimming pared 1 base from V and 7 bases from J, leaving 16 bases between. This CDR3 is built from 15 residues. From germline, CDR1 is SNHLY and CDR2 FYNNEI. CDR3 loop: CASSEGAEFAAGYTF. The CDR3 DNA reads TGTGCCAGCAGTGAAGGAGCGGAATTCGCCGCTGGCTACACCTTC.